Included here is one T cell receptor beta chain sequence, with context. The CDR3 is 13 amino acids. V lost 4 bases, J lost 5 bases, and 8 bases lay in between. TCRdb's table, derived via immunoSEQ multiplex PCR, lists solely in-frame clones and lacks some. This sample has approximately 27,000 clones, with roughly 85% found just once. The data derive from a study of control samples from healthy donors and cancer patients. V is TRBV12-3 or TRBV12-4 and J is TRBJ2-2, with D unclear. The material sequenced was PBMCs. The receptor was derived from a woman in her sixties with head and neck cancer. The CDR3 region is CASSSARTGELFF. The DNA for the CDR3 is TGTGCCAGCAGTTCGGCGAGAACCGGGGAGCTGTTTTTT.